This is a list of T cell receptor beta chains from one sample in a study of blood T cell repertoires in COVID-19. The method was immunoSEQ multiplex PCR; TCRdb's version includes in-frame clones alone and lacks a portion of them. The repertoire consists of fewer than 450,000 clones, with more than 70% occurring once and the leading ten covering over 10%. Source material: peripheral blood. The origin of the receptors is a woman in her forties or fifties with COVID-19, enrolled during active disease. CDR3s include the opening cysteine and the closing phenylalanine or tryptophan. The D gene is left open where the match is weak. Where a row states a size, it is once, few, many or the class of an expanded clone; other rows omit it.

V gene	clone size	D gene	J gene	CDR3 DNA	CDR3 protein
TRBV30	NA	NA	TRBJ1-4	TGTGCCTGGAGTGTACAAGCGGGGCCACGATTTTTT	CAWSVQAGPRFF
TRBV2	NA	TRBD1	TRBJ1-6	TGTGCCAGCAGTGGAGGGGGCTACTCACCCCTCCACTTT	CASSGGGYSPLHF
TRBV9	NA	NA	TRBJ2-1	TGTGCCAGCAGCGTAGTTTCTAGCACTTACAATGAGCAGTTCTTC	CASSVVSSTYNEQFF
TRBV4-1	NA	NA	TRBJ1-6	TGCGCCAGCAGCAACCCATTGGAGTCGCGGAATTCACCCCTCCACTTT	CASSNPLESRNSPLHF
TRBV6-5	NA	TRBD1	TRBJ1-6	TGTGCCAGCAGGGGACAGGGAGGTTCACCCCTCCACTTT	CASRGQGGSPLHF
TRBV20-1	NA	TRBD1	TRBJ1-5	TGCAGTGCTAGTAGGGACAGGGGAGAGAGTCAGCCCCAGCATTTT	CSASRDRGESQPQHF
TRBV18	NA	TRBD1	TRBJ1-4	TGTGCCAGCTCTCTTGGACAGGAGGAAAAACTGTTTTTT	CASSLGQEEKLFF
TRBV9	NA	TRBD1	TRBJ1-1	TGTGCCAGCAGCGTAGCAGGGGGCGACACTGAAGCTTTCTTT	CASSVAGGDTEAFF
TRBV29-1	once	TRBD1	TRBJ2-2	TGCAGCGTGCAAACAGGGGGAGTTATGTCCGGGGAGCTGTTTTTT	CSVQTGGVMSGELFF
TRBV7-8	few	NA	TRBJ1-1	TGTGCCAGCAGCCCTACGGGCGGGACCAAAGCTTTCTTT	CASSPTGGTKAFF
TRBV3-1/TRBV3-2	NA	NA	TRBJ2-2	TGTGCCAGCAGCTTCAGGGTGAACACCGGGGAGCTGTTTTTT	CASSFRVNTGELFF
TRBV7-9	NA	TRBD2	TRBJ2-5	TGTGCCAGCAGCCCCCGGACTAGCGGGGGACGGAGGAGAGAGACCCAGTACTTC	CASSPRTSGGRRRETQYF
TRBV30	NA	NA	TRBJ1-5	TGTGCCTGGGGGGCCCGCGGGGATCAGCCCCAGCATTTT	CAWGARGDQPQHF
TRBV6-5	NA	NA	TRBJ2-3	TGTGCCAGCAGAGGAGGGGGGGTCGGAGATACGCAGTATTTT	CASRGGGVGDTQYF
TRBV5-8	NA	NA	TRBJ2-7	TGTGCCAGCAGTTTCAGGGGGGTCCCCTACGAGCAGTACTTC	CASSFRGVPYEQYF
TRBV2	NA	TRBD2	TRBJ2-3	TGTGCCAGCAGCAAGACTAGCGGGGGCACAGATACGCAGTATTTT	CASSKTSGGTDTQYF
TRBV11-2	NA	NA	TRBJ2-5	TGTGCCAGCAGCTGGCGGGGAGAGACCCAGTACTTC	CASSWRGETQYF
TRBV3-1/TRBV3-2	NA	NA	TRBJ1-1	TGTGCCAGCAGCCAAGACCTAACAGTGGGTGGAGGAAAAGCTTTCTTT	CASSQDLTVGGGKAFF
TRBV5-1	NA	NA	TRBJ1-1	TGCGCCAGCAGCTTGATCAGCGAGAACACTGAAGCTTTCTTT	CASSLISENTEAFF
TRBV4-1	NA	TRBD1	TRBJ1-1	TGCGCCAGCAGCCCTCACGCACGAGGACAGGGGGCGCAAGCTTTCTTT	CASSPHARGQGAQAFF
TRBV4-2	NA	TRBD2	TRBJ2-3	TGTGCCAGCAGCCCCCGGGGGCCGACTAGCGGGGGGACTAGCACAGATACGCAGTATTTT	CASSPRGPTSGGTSTDTQYF
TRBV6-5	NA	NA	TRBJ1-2	TGTGCCATTCTAATGGACAGAGCTAACTATGGCTACACCTTC	CAILMDRANYGYTF
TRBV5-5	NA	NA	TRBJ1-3	TGTGCCAGCAGCTTTCGGGGGGGACAAGGAAACACCATATATTTT	CASSFRGGQGNTIYF
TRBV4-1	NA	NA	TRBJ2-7	TGCGCCAGCAGCCACCCAGGGCACCGAGACTACGAGCAGTACTTC	CASSHPGHRDYEQYF
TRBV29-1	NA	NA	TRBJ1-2	TGCAGCGTTGAGAGCTATGGCTACACCTTC	CSVESYGYTF
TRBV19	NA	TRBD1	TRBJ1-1	TGTGCCAGTAGCCTACAGGGGGCGCCGAACACTGAAGCTTTCTTT	CASSLQGAPNTEAFF
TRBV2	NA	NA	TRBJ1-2	TGTGCCAGCAGTGCCCGGGACACTTTGTCTGGCTACACCTTC	CASSARDTLSGYTF
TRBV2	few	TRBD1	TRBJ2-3	TGTGCCAGCAGAGACGACAGGGCCAAGGGAGATACGCAGTATTTT	CASRDDRAKGDTQYF
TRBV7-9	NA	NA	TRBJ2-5	TGTGCCAGCAGCTTAGTCGTCACAACCGGGGAGTACTTC	CASSLVVTTGEYF
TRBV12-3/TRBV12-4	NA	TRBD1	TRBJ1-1	TGTGCCAGCAGTCTTGGGACAGACACTGAAGCTTTCTTT	CASSLGTDTEAFF
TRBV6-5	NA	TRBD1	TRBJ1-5	TGTGCCAGCAGTTACTCGACAGGGAGTCAGCCCCAGCATTTT	CASSYSTGSQPQHF
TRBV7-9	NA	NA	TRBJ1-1	TGTGCCAGCAGCCCATCTCAAAGGTGGGCCGACACTGAAGCTTTCTTT	CASSPSQRWADTEAFF